Below, one TCR beta chain is given with its context. The data are from a study of OX40 agonist ivuxolimab in advanced cancers. Method: immunoSEQ multiplex PCR; TCRdb's copy keeps in-frame clones and lacks some. Here the sample spans 60,000 to 85,000 clones, nearly 95% being singletons. The sequences come from CD4+ or CD8+ T cells sorted from blood, collected in a trial of the OX40 agonist ivuxolimab. This receptor was taken from an adult with an advanced solid tumor such as melanoma, head and neck, liver or kidney cancer.

CDR3 nucleotides: TGTGCCAGCAGTTGGGGCAGCTCCTACAATGAGCAGTTCTTC. This codes for CASSWGSSYNEQFF. The chain has TRBV6-5 and TRBJ2-1, with D possibly being TRBD1 (5 bases). The germline gives CDR1 MNHEY, CDR2 SVGAGI. The CDR3 runs to 14 residues. Trimming pared 4 bases from V and 0 bases from J, leaving 7 bases between.